Listed here are 13 T cell receptor beta chains from one sample, sequenced in a study of CD4 T cells in relation to SARS-CoV-2 and coronaviruses. TCRdb keeps only in-frame clones here, not all; method: immunoSEQ multiplex PCR. Altogether around 15,000 clones are present, around 73% being singletons, with the ten largest covering about a tenth. CD4+ T cells from unexposed donors were obtained before the COVID-19 pandemic (2011-2018). After nine to ten days of culture, CD4+ T cells were isolated. These receptors are not linked to any known antigen. What was sequenced was CD4+ T cells from PBMCs, cultured in vitro. Receptors were obtained from a human donor in good health.

The chain is built from TRBV6-5 and TRBJ1-6, with a tentative D call TRBD1 (5 bases). The CDR3 is made up of 13 amino acids. Between the trimmed V and J ends, which lost 2 bases and 11 bases, there was a span of 10 bases. Looked up from germline, CDR1 is MNHEY and CDR2 is SVGAGI. The CDR3 DNA follows: TGTGCCAGCAGTTACGGCAGGGAGACACCCCTCCACTTT. This codes for CASSYGRETPLHF.

This clone turned up a few times. The rearrangement joins TRBV27 to TRBJ1-2; D call uncertain. The germline CDR1 and CDR2 sequences are MNHEY and SMNVEV (reference sequence). The CDR3 covers 14 residues. Trimming took 2 bases from V and 4 from J, leaving 11 bases between them. The CDR3 DNA reads TGTGCCAGCAGTTTAGGAATAGGGCCCTATGGCTACACCTTC. Translated: CASSLGIGPYGYTF.

The chain links TRBV27 to TRBJ2-7; TRBD1 or TRBD2 may be the D gene (5 bases each). The CDR3 totals 15 residues. Per the germline V gene, CDR1 is MNHEY and CDR2 is SMNVEV (reference sequence). Trimming cost V 8 bases and J 2 bases, with 19 bases left between them. DNA of the CDR3: TGTGCCAGCCAACCCCTGGGGGTACCCCCCTACGAGCAGTACTTC. Its protein is CASQPLGVPPYEQYF.

The chain links TRBV21-1 to TRBJ2-7; the table names TRBD2, a call not compared with the DNA. TRBV21-1 is flagged as a pseudogene. CDR3 length: 15 residues. CDR3 loop: CASTAGLAGRAEQYF. The DNA for the CDR3 is TGTGCCAGCACTGCGGGACTAGCGGGGAGAGCCGAGCAGTACTTC.

The rearrangement joins TRBV18 to TRBJ1-1, with 8 nucleotides matching TRBD1. The germline V gene encodes CDR1 KGHSH and CDR2 LQKENI. CDR3 size: 16 residues. The trim removed 8 bases at V and 0 bases at J, leaving 11 bases unmatched. The CDR3 DNA reads as TGTGCCAGCGCCCACAGGGGGGGAGGCGTGAACACTGAAGCTTTCTTT. Translating it yields CASAHRGGGVNTEAFF.

The CDR3 sequence: CASSENWGSGHNEQFF. The DNA of the CDR3 is TGTGCCAGCAGCGAAAACTGGGGGTCGGGCCACAATGAGCAGTTCTTC. The chain links TRBV7-9 to TRBJ2-1; D is possibly TRBD1 or TRBD2 (5 bases each). The germline V gene encodes CDR1 SEHNR and CDR2 FQNEAQ (reference sequence). The V gene lost 5 bases and the J gene lost 5 bases, with 19 bases spanning the gap. The CDR3 consists of 16 residues.

This sequence joins TRBV28 and TRBJ2-5; TRBD1 matches at 10 bases. CDR3 length: 16 amino acids. CDR1 MDHEN and CDR2 SYDVKM come from the germline V gene. Losses at the gene ends were 5 bases for V and 4 bases for J; bases not matched to a gene: 10. CDR3: CASSLLGTGVRETQYF. The CDR3 nucleotides are TGTGCCAGCAGTCTGTTGGGGACAGGGGTGAGAGAGACCCAGTACTTC.

The genes are TRBV14 and TRBJ1-1; D gene unclear. This CDR3 comprises 13 residues. V shed 3 bases and J shed 1 base, with 6 bases lying between them. Germline V gene data show CDR1 as SGHDN and CDR2 as FVKESK. Here the CDR3 reads CASSQAPNTEAFF. The CDR3, as DNA: TGTGCCAGCAGCCAGGCCCCGAACACTGAAGCTTTCTTT.

The rearrangement links TRBV3-1 (or the pseudogene TRBV3-2) to TRBJ1-2, with 7 bases that match TRBD1. The CDR3 covers 13 residues. V dropped 3 bases and J dropped 9; count of bases not matched to a gene: 7. Looked up from germline, CDR1 is LGHDT and CDR2 is YNNKEL (reference sequence). CDR3 protein: CASSHETGSRYTF. CDR3 bases: TGTGCCAGCAGCCATGAGACAGGGTCGCGCTACACCTTC.

The CDR3 loop is CASSFLAGLAGRSYNEQFF. The DNA of the CDR3 is TGTGCCAGCAGTTTCCTCGCGGGACTAGCGGGACGCTCCTACAATGAGCAGTTCTTC. The chain links TRBV27 to TRBJ2-1; 13 nucleotides agree with TRBD2. The CDR3 extends over 19 amino acids. The J segment lost 0 bases and the V segment lost 3 bases, leaving 8 bases of the junction unmatched. CDR1 and CDR2 from the germline V gene are MNHEY and SMNVEV (reference sequence).

V and J are TRBV28 and TRBJ1-2; TRBD1 aligns across 9 bases. The germline V gene has CDR1 MDHEN and CDR2 SYDVKM. This CDR3 spans 15 amino acids. V lost 3 bases, J lost 8 bases, and 10 bases stayed unmatched. The CDR3 loop is CASSLAGQGLGGYTF. In DNA, the CDR3 is TGTGCCAGCAGTTTGGCCGGACAGGGGTTGGGGGGCTACACCTTC.

This chain uses TRBV28 with TRBJ2-5; TRBD1 matches at 7 bases. CDR1 MDHEN and CDR2 SYDVKM come from the germline V gene. The CDR3 loop spans 15 amino acids. V lost 6 bases to trimming and J lost 0 bases; unmatched junction nucleotides: 7. The CDR3 is CASRPRGSNQETQYF. DNA for the CDR3: TGTGCCAGCAGGCCCAGGGGGTCGAACCAAGAGACCCAGTACTTC. Full variable domain (rest looked up from reference TRBV28 and TRBJ2-5): DVKVTQSSRYLVKRTGEKVFLECVQDMDHENMFWYRQDPGLGLRLIYFSYDVKMKEKGDIPEGYSVSREKKERFSLILESASTNQTSMYLCASRPRGSNQETQYFGPGTRLLVL.

The chain carries TRBV9 and TRBJ2-7; 9 nucleotides match TRBD2. The V segment lost 1 base and the J segment 6 bases; nucleotides outside the gene matches: 11. The CDR3 contains 16 residues. Germline CDR1 reads SGDLS; CDR2 reads YYNGEE. The CDR3 spells CASSVSGLAGVGEQYF. As DNA, the CDR3 is TGTGCCAGCAGCGTATCTGGGTTAGCGGGAGTTGGCGAGCAGTACTTC. Filled out from reference TRBV9 and TRBJ2-7, the complete variable domain reads DSGVTQTPKHLITATGQRVTLRCSPRSGDLSVYWYQQSLDQGLQFLIQYYNGEERAKGNILERFSAQQFPDLHSELNLSSLELGDSALYFCASSVSGLAGVGEQYFGPGTRLTVT.